This T cell receptor beta chain was sequenced during a study of OX40 agonist ivuxolimab in advanced cancers. With respect to the entire study: Ivuxolimab was a fully human IgG2 agonistic monoclonal antibody targeting the costimulatory receptor OX40 (CD134). Intravenous ivuxolimab was administered to patients every 2 weeks at six dose levels: 0.01, 0.1, 0.3, 1.5, 3 and 10 mg/kg. Peripheral TCRbeta sequencing aimed to test whether ivuxolimab altered TCR sequence diversity and caused clonal T-cell expansion. The paper reports the monotherapy dose-escalation portion (N of about 54 patients) of the phase I ivuxolimab trial. The dose-escalation cohort was about 83% male with a mean age of about 60 years, ranging from roughly 20 to 80. Among the roughly 50 dose-escalation patients, around 20 had hepatocellular carcinoma, about 15 melanoma, 9 renal cell carcinoma and 9 head and neck cancer. Patients were allowed to have had prior anti-PD-1, anti-PD-L1 or anti-CTLA-4 therapy, and roughly two fifths of the dose-escalation patients had been treated with checkpoint inhibitors. Partial responses occurred in three dose-escalation patients: two with cutaneous melanoma and one with hepatocellular carcinoma.

Results and caveats for the whole study, not just this receptor: Low levels of normalized T-cell clonal expansion were also seen in some patients who did not respond. In the 0.1-3.0 mg/kg groups, partial responders had among the lowest normalized peripheral clonal expansion, particularly in CD8+ T cells. At doses of 0.1 to 3.0 mg/kg, clonal expansion of both CD4+ and CD8+ T cells in blood was seen between baseline and week 6. The antigen specificity of the clonally expanded peripheral T cells was not determined. After ivuxolimab, CD8+ T cells had more expanded clones than CD4+ T cells on average.

Genomic DNA was extracted from sorted cells for sequencing of the TCRbeta CDR3 region. The immunoSEQ Assay was used to sequence the TCRbeta CDR3 regions. In its TCRdb copy, this immuneACCESS table keeps in-frame sequences only and misses some clones. Where compared with another copy, unresolved V genes explain less than half of these, and the others have no known cause. This sample holds more than 10,000 clones; 80% to 85% were observed only once. Of the sample, approximately 8.3% falls within the top ten clones. Patients with a history of autoimmune disease or receiving systemic immunosuppression were excluded from the trial. Peripheral blood for TCR sequencing was drawn from every dose cohort at baseline, at cycle 4 day 1 and at cycle 7 day 1. The samples were drawn from a first-in-human, open-label, multicenter phase I dose-escalation trial of ivuxolimab. The trial enrolled adults with locally advanced or metastatic head and neck squamous cell, hepatocellular, melanoma or renal cell carcinoma. Before TCR sequencing, CD4+ and CD8+ T cells were separately sorted from peripheral blood.

About this clone itself: Its target antigen remains unknown. No much larger clone is present one base from it, and per-base qualities are unavailable.

This TCR came from an adult with an advanced solid tumor such as melanoma, head and neck, liver or kidney cancer. The sample in question was CD4+ or CD8+ T cells sorted from blood, obtained in a trial of the OX40 agonist ivuxolimab.

In nucleotide form, the sequence is TGTGCCAGCAGCGTAGGCCAGGGGGCAACTAATGAAAAACTGTTTTTT. Translated, this is CASSVGQGATNEKLFF. The chain uses TRBV9 and TRBJ1-4; 7 central bases correspond to TRBD1. CDR1 SGDLS and CDR2 YYNGEE were looked up in the germline V gene. V trim: 0 bases; J trim: 0 bases; unmatched bases: 2. Including cysteine and phenylalanine, the CDR3 has 16 amino acids. CDR3 DNA only is kept here, 48 bases in frame from base 1.